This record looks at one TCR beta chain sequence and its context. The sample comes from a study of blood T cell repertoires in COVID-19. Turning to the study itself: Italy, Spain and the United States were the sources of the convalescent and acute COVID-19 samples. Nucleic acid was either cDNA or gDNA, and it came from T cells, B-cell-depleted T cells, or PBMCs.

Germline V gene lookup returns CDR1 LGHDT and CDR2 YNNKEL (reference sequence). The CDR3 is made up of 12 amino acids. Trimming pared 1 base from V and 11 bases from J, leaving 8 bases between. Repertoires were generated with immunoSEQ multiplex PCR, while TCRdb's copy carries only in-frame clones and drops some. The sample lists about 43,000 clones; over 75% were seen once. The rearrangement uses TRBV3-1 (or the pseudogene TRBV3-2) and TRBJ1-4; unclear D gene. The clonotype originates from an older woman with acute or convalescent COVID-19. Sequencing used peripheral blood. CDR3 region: CASSQGGVKLFF. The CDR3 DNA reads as TGTGCCAGCAGCCAAGGAGGAGTGAAACTGTTTTTT.